Given below is one TCR beta chain in context. This clone was observed a handful of times. Its cognate antigen has yet to be identified. Base-call qualities are not available, and no considerably larger clone is one nucleotide away. CDR1 and CDR2 are drawn from the germline V gene (reference sequence): SGHNT, YYREEE. Inclusive of the bounding cysteine and phenylalanine, the CDR3 is 14 residues long. CDR3 DNA only is kept here, 42 bases in frame from base 1. V is pruned by 4 bases and J by 6 bases, leaving 9 bases of the junction without a gene match. The entire isolated RNA was reverse transcribed using the High Capacity cDNA Reverse Transcription Kit, and thus expressed TCRB transcripts were sequenced. Naive, central memory and regulatory T cell samples underwent deep immunoSEQ sequencing, averaging about 3.57 million total reads per sample. Sorted cells were lysed in RLT buffer and RNA was extracted with DNase-treated RNeasy Micro or Mini kits, depending on cell number. To prevent cross-contamination, each cell subset was processed individually, whereas patient and healthy donor samples were processed jointly. Using the immunoSEQ multiplex PCR, TCRB sequences were amplified from cDNA into 87-bp fragments spanning the CDR3 region. The amplicons were sequenced using the Illumina HiSeq platform. From the authors' description of their analysis: PCR bias was corrected computationally using synthetic template baselines, and reads within Hamming distance 2 were collapsed, with unmergeable singletons discarded. Reads were aligned against IMGT to assign V, D and J genes, CDR3 length and insertions or deletions at six rearrangement sites. Within each subset, clonotype counts were normalized to the number of sorted cells before true diversity and Gini coefficients were calculated with the tcR R package. The overlap coefficient, calculated on TCRB nucleotide sequences, was used to quantify repertoire sharing. Out-of-frame TCRB sequences from naive cells were analyzed to stand in for the pre-selection repertoire. Entries here come from immuneACCESS through TCRdb and include only in-frame sequences with V and J called. Some clones fail to appear in such tables; in the studies checked, an unresolved V gene covers under half of the shortfall, and the cause of the remainder is unknown. The DNA was the basis for D and trimming; V, J and clone size are from that table. The sample table records about 230,000 clones; 9.6% of these occur just once. The top ten constitute just under 0.035% of the sample.

The data stem from a study of beta chain features in type 1 diabetes listed by TCRdb under 2018. Regarding the study in general: Patients and healthy donors did not differ in mean age, gender distribution, total cell number or subset yield. Whereas all 30 or so donors provided naive and central memory subsets, regulatory and stem cell-like memory subsets were isolated from just 8 patients and about 8 healthy donors. A total of 100 million to 110 million sorted cells were examined across all samples, and a strong correlation was observed between cell number per subset and RNA yield. In the study, TCRB repertoires of sorted circulating CD4+ T cell subsets from recently diagnosed type 1 diabetes patients were compared with those of matched healthy donors. Results the study describes overall, beyond this receptor: Because small numbers of individuals were included in the HLA sub-analyses, any influence of HLA type on TCRB rearrangement was left unresolved. Shorter templates might have been favored by PCR, but patient and control samples were amplified and corrected together, so both groups would have been affected equally by any skew. Naive, central memory and regulatory TCRB repertoires appeared to be more alike among patients than among healthy donors. Patients with type 1 diabetes made fewer insertions and deleted more nucleotides at VDJ recombination sites, implying thymic rearrangement abnormalities. Type 1 diabetes patients showed a moderate but significant shortening of TCRB CDR3 length in all four CD4+ subsets. Because cDNA rather than genomic DNA was sequenced, highly expressing activated cells could have been over-represented, although no difference in activation and CD3 levels was found between groups.

Each donor gave one peripheral blood draw, averaging around 120 mL, which was collected into heparinised tubes. A BD FACSAria II and a panel including CD45RO, CCR7, CD25, CD127, CD95 and CD27 were used to sort naive, central memory, regulatory and stem cell-like memory CD4+ T cells. Purity was above 98% for every sorted population. PBMCs were separated immediately by Lymphoprep density gradient centrifugation and were stained directly, without being cultured. To minimize batch effects, samples were stained and sorted in pairs, one healthy donor with one patient per experiment. The chain couples TRBV5-4 to TRBJ1-2; TRBD1 matches 7 bases in the middle. The receptor's source is a woman in her late teens or twenties in good health. Sequencing was performed on naive CD4+ T cells from blood. In light of the paper, this sample's cell subset or site label describes: true naive CD4+ T cells. The DNA sequence is as follows: TGTGCCAGCAGCCCAAACAGGGGATGGGATGGCTACACCTTC. Its product reads: CASSPNRGWDGYTF.